A single sample gave rise to the 15 T cell receptor beta chains below, sequenced in a study of technical replicates of blood from several donors. TCRdb's copy holds only in-frame clones and misses some; the assay was immunoSEQ multiplex PCR. The sample carries 55,000 to 80,000 clones, 93% recorded once. Sequences were obtained from T cells isolated from PBMCs. Receptors were obtained from a human donor in good health.

In this sample, this clone turned up once. The V and J genes are TRBV5-1 and TRBJ1-1, with a tentative D call TRBD1 (6 bases). The V end was cut by 0 bases, the J end by 6 bases, with 9 bases between. Germline V CDR1 and CDR2: SGHRS, YFSETQ. The CDR3 spans 13 residues. The CDR3 protein is CASSLVGGAEAFF. In DNA, the CDR3 is TGCGCCAGCAGCTTGGTAGGGGGAGCTGAAGCTTTCTTT.

The chain links TRBV29-1 to TRBJ2-5; TRBD2 agrees at 11 bases. Trimming cost V 6 bases and J 2 bases; bases outside gene matches: 8. The CDR3 runs to 15 residues. Germline CDR1 reads SQVTM; CDR2 reads ANQGSEA. CDR3 protein: CSVKTGTSGQETQYF. The CDR3 DNA follows: TGCAGCGTGAAAACCGGGACTAGCGGACAAGAGACCCAGTACTTC. Full variable domain (missing parts from reference TRBV29-1 and TRBJ2-5): SAVISQKPSRDICQRGTSLTIQCQVDSQVTMMFWYRQQPGQSLTLIATANQGSEATYESGFVIDKFPISRPNLTFSTLTVSNMSPEDSSIYLCSVKTGTSGQETQYFGPGTRLLVL.

V usage is TRBV5-4 and J usage is TRBJ2-3, with 7 bases fitting TRBD2. Germline lookup yields CDR1 SGHNT and CDR2 YYREEE (reference sequence). With 5 bases clipped from V and 2 bases from J, the junction kept 8 bases outside the gene matches. The CDR3 is made up of 15 amino acids. CDR3 DNA: TGTGCCAGCAGTCGGGGAGGGGCCTCCACAGATACGCAGTATTTT. Translation: CASSRGGASTDTQYF.

The rearrangement uses TRBV5-1 and TRBJ2-2, with D possibly being TRBD1 (5 bases). The V end was cut by 3 bases, the J end by 4 bases, with 10 bases between. CDR1 is SGHRS, CDR2 YFSETQ, per germline. The length of the CDR3 is 14 residues. The CDR3 DNA is TGCGCCAGCAGCTACTACAGGTCCACCGGGGAGCTGTTTTTT. Protein sequence: CASSYYRSTGELFF.

There are a few counts of this clone. The chain recombines TRBV11-3 with TRBJ1-6, with 9 bases aligning to TRBD1. Losses at the gene ends were 8 bases for V and 6 bases for J; bases not matched to a gene: 2. CDR1 and CDR2 (germline): SGHNT, YENEEA. This CDR3 contains 13 residues. CDR3 nucleotides: TGTGCCAGCGGACAGGGGTCTAATTCACCCCTCCACTTT. Translating it yields CASGQGSNSPLHF.

The genes are TRBV7-9 and TRBJ1-2; D uncertain. Trimming left V 5 bases short and J 8 bases short, with 21 bases between. The length of the CDR3 is 15 residues. Germline CDR1 SEHNR, CDR2 FQNEAQ (reference sequence). The CDR3 sequence: CASSPRSGMDGGYTF. The CDR3 region has the DNA TGTGCCAGCAGCCCCCGATCGGGGATGGACGGGGGCTACACCTTC. Variable domain in full (rest from reference TRBV7-9 and TRBJ1-2): DTGVSQNPRHKITKRGQNVTFRCDPISEHNRLYWYRQTLGQGPEFLTYFQNEAQLEKSRLLSDRFSAERPKGSFSTLEIQRTEQGDSAMYLCASSPRSGMDGGYTFGSGTRLTVV.

The chain combines TRBV18 with TRBJ1-1; no clear D gene. Germline values: CDR1 KGHSH, CDR2 LQKENI. V lost 8 bases to trimming and J lost 3 bases, with 10 bases between them. CDR3 size: 12 residues. CDR3 sequence reads: CASAERDTEAFF. CDR3 nucleotide sequence: TGTGCCAGCGCTGAGCGGGACACTGAAGCTTTCTTT.

In this sample, this clone turned up once. The CDR3 loop reads CASSFVAGGGQETQYF. CDR3 bases: TGTGCCAGCAGCTTTGTAGCGGGAGGGGGCCAAGAGACCCAGTACTTC. This chain links TRBV7-9 with TRBJ2-5; TRBD2 matches at 11 bases. The junction had 4 bases not matched to a gene; V was cut back by 3 bases and J by 1 base. Germline V gene lookup returns CDR1 SEHNR and CDR2 FQNEAQ (reference sequence). This CDR3 is built from 16 residues.

This rearrangement joins TRBV2 to TRBJ1-1, with TRBD1 identical over 8 bases. V lost 6 bases and J lost 4; bases outside the gene matches: 13. Germline CDR1 and CDR2: SNHLY and FYNNEI. The CDR3 has 16 residues. DNA for the CDR3: TGTGCCAGCAGCTTTACGCGGGACAGGTTGAGCACTGAAGCTTTCTTT. Translation gives CASSFTRDRLSTEAFF.

This clone was counted a single time. The J gene is TRBJ2-1, the V gene TRBV7-7; 8 positions match TRBD1. The CDR3 runs 16 residues. Trimming took 5 bases from V and 5 from J; bases not matched to a gene: 11. Per the germline V gene, CDR1 is SSHAT and CDR2 is FNYEAQ (reference sequence). This CDR3 reads CASSPRVWTGHNEQFF. In DNA, the CDR3 is TGTGCCAGCAGCCCCCGGGTTTGGACAGGGCACAATGAGCAGTTCTTC.

The chain is built from TRBV11-3 and TRBJ1-4; tentatively, D is TRBD1 (5 bases). Germline V gene data show CDR1 as SGHNT and CDR2 as YENEEA. V was cut by 5 bases and J by 0 bases, with 10 bases left in between. The CDR3 runs to 15 residues. The chain's CDR3 is CASSRQIATNEKLFF. CDR3 coding DNA: TGTGCCAGCAGCAGACAGATCGCAACTAATGAAAAACTGTTTTTT.

V is TRBV28 and J is TRBJ1-5; 8 bases agree with TRBD1. CDR3 length: 15 amino acids. Germline values: CDR1 MDHEN, CDR2 SYDVKM. J gave up 3 bases and V 4 bases, and 5 bases lay outside the gene matches. The CDR3: CASSSGTGLNQPQHF. The CDR3 DNA is TGTGCCAGCAGTTCCGGGACAGGCCTCAATCAGCCCCAGCATTTT. Based on the CDR3 plus reference TRBV28 and TRBJ1-5, the full variable domain is DVKVTQSSRYLVKRTGEKVFLECVQDMDHENMFWYRQDPGLGLRLIYFSYDVKMKEKGDIPEGYSVSREKKERFSLILESASTNQTSMYLCASSSGTGLNQPQHFGDGTRLSIL.

The DNA for the CDR3 is TGTGCCAGCAGCTCCAGGCGGGCAACTAGCACAGATACGCAGTATTTT. Translating gives CASSSRRATSTDTQYF. This chain connects TRBV7-9 to TRBJ2-3; D is perhaps TRBD2 (5 bases). V lost 4 bases and J lost 0, with 14 bases in between. Per germline, CDR1 SEHNR and CDR2 FQNEAQ (reference sequence). This CDR3 is 16 amino acids long.

The V call is TRBV15, the J call TRBJ1-2; TRBD1 matches 7 bases. Germline V gives CDR1 LNHNV, CDR2 YYDKDF (reference sequence). The trim removed 5 bases at V and 7 bases at J, leaving 10 bases unmatched. CDR3 length: 14 amino acids. CDR3 DNA sequence: TGTGCCACCAGCGGGGACAGCGTCCTGGGTGGCTACACCTTC. It yields the protein CATSGDSVLGGYTF.

The chain is built from TRBV10-3 and TRBJ1-1; a weak D match, TRBD1 (6 bases). The V and J ends lost 5 bases and 7 bases respectively, with 11 bases between them. CDR3 length equals 12 residues. In germline, CDR1 is ENHRY, CDR2 SYGVKD. This CDR3 is CAISQQGHEAFF. In DNA form, the CDR3 reads TGTGCCATCAGTCAACAGGGACATGAAGCTTTCTTT.